The rows below give T cell receptor beta chains drawn from one sample of a study of shared clonotypes between healthy human individuals. This table comes from immunoSEQ multiplex PCR, and its TCRdb copy is limited to in-frame clones, with some not included. The sample lists roughly 1,500,000 clones; approximately 98% were seen once. The sample comprised naive CD4+ T cells sorted from blood. The source is a man aged 30 to 45 in good health. CDR3s include the opening cysteine and the closing phenylalanine or tryptophan.

v_call	j_call	cdr3_aa
TRBV12-5	TRBJ2-1	CASGLVGGPGQFF
TRBV18	TRBJ2-7	CASLRLADSYEQYF
TRBV11-1	TRBJ2-3	CASSLDRGSGDTQYF
TRBV25-1	TRBJ1-2	CASSESRQGYGYTF
TRBV6-1	TRBJ2-5	CASSEALFSPGQETQYF
TRBV7-2	TRBJ1-2	CASSLGGNYGYTF
TRBV28	TRBJ2-7	CASSFGRVGYEQYF
TRBV9	TRBJ2-3	CASSGPPGLVTDTQYF
TRBV28	TRBJ2-1	CASRGGSYNEQFF
TRBV7-6	TRBJ2-1	CASSPRTSGRMWNEQFF
TRBV4-3	TRBJ2-7	CASSQDVGTTYEQYF